The subject of this entry is one T cell receptor (beta chain). This clonotype appeared a few times. It lacks a known antigen. No base quality values were provided; no much bigger clone lies one nucleotide off. CD4+CD25+ regulatory T cells were selected from positively selected CD4+ cells using anti-CD25 beads. To isolate the T cell subsets, Miltenyi superparamagnetic beads coated with subset-specific monoclonal antibodies were used. Every T cell population came from peripheral blood. Ficoll separation of whole blood yielded mononuclear cells, and anti-CD14 microbeads were then used to deplete the monocytes. The isolated cell populations were resuspended in RNAprotect reagent immediately. The sample is drawn from a study of relationships among human T cell subsets (dated by TCRdb to about 2010). Describing the broader study: Sequencing was performed on eight distinct blood T cell populations: pan T, CD8 cytotoxic, regulatory, Th1, Th2, naive plus transitional, activated and memory cells.

Library creation used multiplex PCR. These reads were obtained on a 454 GS FLX. Semiquantitative ARM-PCR was used to amplify the TCR alpha and beta CDR3 regions from mRNA. In ARM-PCR, tagged nested gene-specific primers were applied first, and communal superprimers then carried out the exponential amplification. Exonuclease was used to remove the nested primers before the first-round PCR products went through the second amplification round. Sequencing of the amplicons was performed on the 454 platform, which allows millions of DNA fragments to be sequenced rapidly without cloning bias. A read counted as effective if the read could be mapped to both V and J germline segments. Processing in the source paper ran as follows. IRmap, which uses pyromap, a Smith-Waterman modification adapted to 454 sequencing errors, was used to assign reads to germline V, D and J segments. D-beta assignments were filtered with cutoffs set at the 99th percentile of alignment scores obtained from simulated random sequences. CDR3 was defined as the amino acids lying between the conserved V-segment Y[YFLI]C motif and the J-segment [FW]GXGT motif. A compound Poisson process model, previously applied to large-scale EST data, was used to estimate repertoire diversity. A cross-contamination detection procedure was applied to argue against sample contamination as the source of shared CDR3s. The public reads were reprocessed in TCRdb via fastp at Q25 and MiXCR, keeping in-frame beta chains. Entries are consolidated by CDR3 protein sequence, retaining the most common genes and DNA. These V and J calls derive from TCRdb rather than the authors' analysis. The sample profile shows about 14,000 distinct CDR3 sequences; roughly 60% of them were found once. In total, the top ten clones hold 2% to 2.5% of the sample.

As encoded in the germline V gene, CDR1 is SGHAT while CDR2 is FQNNGV. The CDR3 measures 15 amino acids from cysteine to phenylalanine. The entry retains the CDR3 DNA only, 45 bases that are in frame from base 1. Germline trimming: 4 bases from V, 3 bases from J; junction bases outside gene matches: 9. Points the paper makes about the study in general: The seven subsets showed no statistically significant differences in V, D and J usage, CDR3 length, or N-nucleotide additions. The bead-based sorting could not exclude a CD4+CD8+ double-positive population. Over 55% of CD8+ cytotoxic sequences belonged to clones with over 100 reads, whereas regulatory and Th2 subsets showed few such clones. The considerable overlap in CDR3s among Th1, Th2 and regulatory T cells was taken as suggesting that cell fate choices are stochastic.

Sequencing was performed on Tregs sorted from blood. This sequence originates from a man between 40 and 49 years old in good health. The receptor chain draws on TRBV11-2 and TRBJ2-7; 7 central nucleotides agree with TRBD2. The DNA is TGTGCCAGCAGCTCGGGGGACTTAGCGGGCTACGAGCAGTACTTC. Translated, it reads CASSSGDLAGYEQYF.